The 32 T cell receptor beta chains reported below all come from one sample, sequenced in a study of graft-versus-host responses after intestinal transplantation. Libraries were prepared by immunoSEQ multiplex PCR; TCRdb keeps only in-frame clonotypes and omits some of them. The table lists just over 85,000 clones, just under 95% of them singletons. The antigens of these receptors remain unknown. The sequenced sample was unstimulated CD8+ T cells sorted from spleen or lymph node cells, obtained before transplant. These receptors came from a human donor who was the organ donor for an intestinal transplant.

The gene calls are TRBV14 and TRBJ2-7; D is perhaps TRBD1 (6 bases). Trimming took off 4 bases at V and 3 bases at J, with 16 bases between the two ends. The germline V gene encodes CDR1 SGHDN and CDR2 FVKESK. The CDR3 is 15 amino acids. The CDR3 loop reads CASSPDSEMFYEQYF. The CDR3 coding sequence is TGTGCCAGCAGCCCGGACAGCGAGATGTTCTACGAGCAGTACTTC.

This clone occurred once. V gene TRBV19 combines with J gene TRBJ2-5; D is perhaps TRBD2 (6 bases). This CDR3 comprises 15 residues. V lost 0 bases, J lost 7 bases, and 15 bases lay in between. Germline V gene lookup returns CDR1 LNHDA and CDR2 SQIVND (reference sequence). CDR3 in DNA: TGTGCCAGTAGTATAGACCCGTCGGAGGGATGGACCCAGTACTTC. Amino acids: CASSIDPSEGWTQYF.

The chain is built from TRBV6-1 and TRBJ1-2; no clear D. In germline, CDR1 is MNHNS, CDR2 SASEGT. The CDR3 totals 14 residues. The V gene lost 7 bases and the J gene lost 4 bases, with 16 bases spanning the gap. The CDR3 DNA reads TGTGCCAGCACCGGCCAGGATTGGCTCTATGGCTACACCTTC. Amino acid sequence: CASTGQDWLYGYTF.

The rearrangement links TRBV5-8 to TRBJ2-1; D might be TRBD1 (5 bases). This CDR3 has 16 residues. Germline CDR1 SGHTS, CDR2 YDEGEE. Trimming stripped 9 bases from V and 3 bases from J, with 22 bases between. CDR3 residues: CATISDSATNYNEQFF. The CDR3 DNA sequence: TGTGCCACTATTTCTGACAGTGCTACGAACTACAATGAGCAGTTCTTC. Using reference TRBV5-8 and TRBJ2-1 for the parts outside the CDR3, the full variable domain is EAGVTQSPTHLIKTRGQQATLRCSPISGHTSVYWYQQALGLGLQFLLWYDEGEERNRGNFPPRFSGRQFPNYSSELNVNALELEDSALYLCATISDSATNYNEQFFGPGTRLTVL.

The CDR3 spells CASSWTGGPYSNQPQHF. The CDR3 DNA is TGTGCCAGCAGCTGGACAGGAGGACCCTATAGCAATCAGCCCCAGCATTTT. V usage is TRBV5-6 and J usage is TRBJ1-5, with 7 bases identical to TRBD1. V lost 3 bases and J lost 0; bases outside the gene matches: 9. Germline V gives CDR1 SGHDT, CDR2 YYEEEE. The CDR3 consists of 17 residues.

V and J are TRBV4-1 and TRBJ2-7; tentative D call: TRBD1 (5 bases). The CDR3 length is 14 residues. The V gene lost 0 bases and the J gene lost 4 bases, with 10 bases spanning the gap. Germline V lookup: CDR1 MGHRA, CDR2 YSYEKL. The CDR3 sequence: CASSQDPRQYEQYF. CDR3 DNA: TGCGCCAGCAGCCAAGACCCCCGACAGTACGAGCAGTACTTC.

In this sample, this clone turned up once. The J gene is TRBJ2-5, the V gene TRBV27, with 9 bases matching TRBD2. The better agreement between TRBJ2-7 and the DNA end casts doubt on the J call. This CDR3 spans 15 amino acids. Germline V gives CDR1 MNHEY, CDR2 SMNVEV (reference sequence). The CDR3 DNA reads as TGTGCCAGCAGTTCCCCAGCGGGGGGCCGCTACGAGCAGTACTTC. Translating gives CASSSPAGGRYEQYF.

CDR3 in DNA: TGTGCCAGCAGCCTCCCAGGACAGGGGAGGGGCTATGGCTACACCTTC. It codes for CASSLPGQGRGYGYTF. The V gene is TRBV5-4, the J gene TRBJ1-2, with 9 bases matching TRBD1. The germline V gene encodes CDR1 SGHNT and CDR2 YYREEE (reference sequence). J gave up 4 bases and V 4 bases, and 11 bases lay outside the gene matches. CDR3 length equals 16 residues.

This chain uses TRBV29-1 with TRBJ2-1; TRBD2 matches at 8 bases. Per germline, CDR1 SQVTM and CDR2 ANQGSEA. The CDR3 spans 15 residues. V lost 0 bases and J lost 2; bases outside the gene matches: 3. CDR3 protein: CSVEEPRGAYNEQFF. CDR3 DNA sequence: TGCAGCGTTGAAGAGCCGCGGGGGGCCTACAATGAGCAGTTCTTC.

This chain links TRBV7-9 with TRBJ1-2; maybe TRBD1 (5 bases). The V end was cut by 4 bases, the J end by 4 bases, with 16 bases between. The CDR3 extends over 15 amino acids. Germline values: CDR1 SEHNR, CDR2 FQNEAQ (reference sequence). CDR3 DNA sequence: TGTGCCAGCAGCTGGGGCAGGGCGCCCTTCTATGGCTACACCTTC. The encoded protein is CASSWGRAPFYGYTF.

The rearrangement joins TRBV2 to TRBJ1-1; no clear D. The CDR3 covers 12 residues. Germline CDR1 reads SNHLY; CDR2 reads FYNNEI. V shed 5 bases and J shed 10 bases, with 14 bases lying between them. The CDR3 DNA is TGTGCCAGCAGTCTCGCAGGCGTCGGAGCTTTCTTT. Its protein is CASSLAGVGAFF.

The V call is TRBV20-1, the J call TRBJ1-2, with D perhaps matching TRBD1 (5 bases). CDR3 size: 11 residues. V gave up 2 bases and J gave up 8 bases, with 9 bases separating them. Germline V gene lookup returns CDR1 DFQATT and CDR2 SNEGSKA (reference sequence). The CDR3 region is CSARQGSGYTF. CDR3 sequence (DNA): TGCAGTGCTAGACAGGGAAGCGGCTACACCTTC.

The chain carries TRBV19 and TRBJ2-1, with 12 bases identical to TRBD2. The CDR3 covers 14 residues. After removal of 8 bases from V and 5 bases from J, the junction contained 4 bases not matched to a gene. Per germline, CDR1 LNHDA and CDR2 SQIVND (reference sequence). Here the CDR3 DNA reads TGTGCCAGTGGACTAGCGGGGAGACACAATGAGCAGTTCTTC. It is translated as CASGLAGRHNEQFF.

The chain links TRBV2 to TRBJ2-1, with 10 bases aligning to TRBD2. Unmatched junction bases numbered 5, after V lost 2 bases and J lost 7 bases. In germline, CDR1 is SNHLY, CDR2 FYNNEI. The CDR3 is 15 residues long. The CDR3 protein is CASSEPSGGVNEQFF. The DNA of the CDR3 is TGTGCCAGCAGTGAACCTAGCGGGGGCGTGAATGAGCAGTTCTTC.

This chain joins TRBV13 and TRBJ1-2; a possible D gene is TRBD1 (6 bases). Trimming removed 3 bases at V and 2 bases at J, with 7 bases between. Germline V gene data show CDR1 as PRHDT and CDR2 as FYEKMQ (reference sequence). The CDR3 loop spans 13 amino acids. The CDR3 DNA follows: TGTGCCAGCAGCTTTACAGGGAACTATGGCTACACCTTC. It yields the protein CASSFTGNYGYTF.

For the CDR3, the DNA is TGTGCCAGCAGCTCTGGACAGGGTATTCAGCCCCAGCATTTT. Its protein product is CASSSGQGIQPQHF. The V and J genes are TRBV6-5 and TRBJ1-5, with 8 bases matching TRBD1. The CDR3 is made up of 14 amino acids. Losses at the gene ends were 6 bases for V and 6 bases for J; bases not matched to a gene: 7. Germline values: CDR1 MNHEY, CDR2 SVGAGI.

CDR3 region: CASSQDGKAGGITGELFF. The CDR3 nucleotides are TGCGCCAGCAGCCAAGATGGGAAAGCGGGGGGAATCACCGGGGAGCTGTTTTTT. The chain has TRBV4-3 and TRBJ2-2, with 9 bases lining up with TRBD2. V was clipped by 0 bases and J by 4 bases; unmatched bases: 9. Germline CDR1 reads LGHNA; CDR2 reads YSLEER. The length of the CDR3 is 18 residues.

The CDR3 DNA reads as TGTGCCATCAGTGAGTCTAAGGGACAGGAGACCCAGTACTTC. Amino acid sequence: CAISESKGQETQYF. V gene TRBV10-3 combines with J gene TRBJ2-5; 7 nucleotides match TRBD1. Unmatched junction bases numbered 3, after V lost 0 bases and J lost 5 bases. Germline CDR1 reads ENHRY; CDR2 reads SYGVKD. The CDR3 is 14 residues long.

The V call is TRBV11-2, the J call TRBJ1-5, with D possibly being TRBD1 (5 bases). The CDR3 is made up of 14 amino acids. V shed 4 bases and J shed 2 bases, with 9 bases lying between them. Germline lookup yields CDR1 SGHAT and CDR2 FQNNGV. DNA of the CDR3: TGTGCCAGCAGCTCCGACAGCGGCAATCAGCCCCAGCATTTT. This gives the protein CASSSDSGNQPQHF.

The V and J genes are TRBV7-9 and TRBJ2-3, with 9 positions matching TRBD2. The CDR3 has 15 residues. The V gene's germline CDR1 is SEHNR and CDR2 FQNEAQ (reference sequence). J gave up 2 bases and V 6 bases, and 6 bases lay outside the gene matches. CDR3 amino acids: CASSGTSGLTDTQYF. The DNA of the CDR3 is TGTGCCAGCAGTGGCACTAGCGGGCTCACAGATACGCAGTATTTT.

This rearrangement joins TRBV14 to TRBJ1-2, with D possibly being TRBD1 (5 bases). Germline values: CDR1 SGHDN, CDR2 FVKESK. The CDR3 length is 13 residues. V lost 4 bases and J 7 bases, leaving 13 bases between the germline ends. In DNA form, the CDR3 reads TGTGCCAGCAGCCTCGGAGGGGCATCTGGCTACACCTTC. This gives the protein CASSLGGASGYTF.

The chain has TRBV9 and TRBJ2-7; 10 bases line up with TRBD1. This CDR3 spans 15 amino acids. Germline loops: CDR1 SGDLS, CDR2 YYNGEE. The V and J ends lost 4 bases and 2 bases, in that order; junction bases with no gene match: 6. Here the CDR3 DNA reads TGTGCCAGCAGCATAGGACAGGGGGGGACCTACGAGCAGTACTTC. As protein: CASSIGQGGTYEQYF.

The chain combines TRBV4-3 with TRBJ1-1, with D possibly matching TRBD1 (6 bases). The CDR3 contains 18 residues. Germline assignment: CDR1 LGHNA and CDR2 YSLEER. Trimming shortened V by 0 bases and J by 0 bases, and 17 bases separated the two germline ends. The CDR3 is CASSQDRFSGDMNTEAFF. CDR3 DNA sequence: TGCGCCAGCAGCCAAGATCGATTCTCAGGGGACATGAACACTGAAGCTTTCTTT.

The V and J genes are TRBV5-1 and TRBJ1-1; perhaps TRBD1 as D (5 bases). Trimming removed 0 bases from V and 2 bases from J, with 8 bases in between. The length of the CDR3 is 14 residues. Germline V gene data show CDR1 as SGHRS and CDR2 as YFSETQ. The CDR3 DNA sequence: TGCGCCAGCAGCTTGGAGGGGAAAAACACTGAAGCTTTCTTT. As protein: CASSLEGKNTEAFF.

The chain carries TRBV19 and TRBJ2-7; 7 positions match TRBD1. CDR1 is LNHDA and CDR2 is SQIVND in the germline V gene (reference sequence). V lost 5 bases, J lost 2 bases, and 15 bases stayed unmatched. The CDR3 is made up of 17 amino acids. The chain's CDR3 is CASSHRGRSIPPYEQYF. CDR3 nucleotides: TGTGCCAGTAGTCACAGGGGTCGCTCCATCCCCCCCTACGAGCAGTACTTC.

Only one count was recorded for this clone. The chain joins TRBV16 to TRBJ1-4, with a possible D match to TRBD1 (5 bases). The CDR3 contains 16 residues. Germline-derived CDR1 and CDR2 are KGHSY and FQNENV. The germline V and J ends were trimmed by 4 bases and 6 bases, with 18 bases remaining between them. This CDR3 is CASSRGEMAWYEKLFF. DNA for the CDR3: TGTGCCAGCAGCCGGGGGGAGATGGCCTGGTATGAAAAACTGTTTTTT.

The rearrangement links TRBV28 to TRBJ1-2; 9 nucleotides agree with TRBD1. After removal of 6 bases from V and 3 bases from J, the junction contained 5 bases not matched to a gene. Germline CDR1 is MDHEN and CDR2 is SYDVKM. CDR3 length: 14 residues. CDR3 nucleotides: TGTGCCAGCAGCTCGACAGGGGGGTACTATGGCTACACCTTC. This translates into CASSSTGGYYGYTF.

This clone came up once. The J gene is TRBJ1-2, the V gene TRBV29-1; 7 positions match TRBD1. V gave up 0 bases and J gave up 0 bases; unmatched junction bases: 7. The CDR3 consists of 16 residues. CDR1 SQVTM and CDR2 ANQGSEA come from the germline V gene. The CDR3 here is CSVEEADRTTNYGYTF. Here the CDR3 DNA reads TGCAGCGTTGAAGAAGCGGACAGGACTACTAACTATGGCTACACCTTC.

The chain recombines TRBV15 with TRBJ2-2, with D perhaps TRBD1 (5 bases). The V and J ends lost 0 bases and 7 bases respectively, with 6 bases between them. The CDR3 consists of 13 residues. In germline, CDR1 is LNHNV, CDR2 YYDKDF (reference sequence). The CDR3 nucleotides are TGTGCCACCAGCAGAGATCAGGGCGGGGAGCTGTTTTTT. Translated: CATSRDQGGELFF. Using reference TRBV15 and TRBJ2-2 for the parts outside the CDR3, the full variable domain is DAMVIQNPRYQVTQFGKPVTLSCSQTLNHNVMYWYQQKSSQAPKLLFHYYDKDFNNEADTPDNFQSRRPNTSFCFLDIRSPGLGDTAMYLCATSRDQGGELFFGEGSRLTVL.

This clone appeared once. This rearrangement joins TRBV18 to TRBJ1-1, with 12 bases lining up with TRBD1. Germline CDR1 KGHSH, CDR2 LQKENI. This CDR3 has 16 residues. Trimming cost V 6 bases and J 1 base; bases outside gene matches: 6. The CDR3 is CASSPPGQGANTEAFF. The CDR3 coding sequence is TGTGCCAGCTCCCCCCCGGGACAGGGGGCGAACACTGAAGCTTTCTTT.

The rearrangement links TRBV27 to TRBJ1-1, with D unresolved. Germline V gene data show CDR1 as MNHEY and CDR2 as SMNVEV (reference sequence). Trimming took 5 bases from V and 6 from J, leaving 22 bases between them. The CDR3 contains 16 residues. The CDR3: CASSRVGGSYVPEAFF. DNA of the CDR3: TGTGCCAGCAGTCGTGTGGGCGGGTCTTATGTCCCTGAAGCTTTCTTT.

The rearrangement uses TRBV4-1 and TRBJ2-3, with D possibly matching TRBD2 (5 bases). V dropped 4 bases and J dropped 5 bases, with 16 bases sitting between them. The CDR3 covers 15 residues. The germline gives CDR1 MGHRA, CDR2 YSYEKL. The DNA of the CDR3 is TGCGCCAGCAGCCGGCCGATCGACTATCGAGATACGCAGTATTTT. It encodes CASSRPIDYRDTQYF.